Below are 20 T cell receptor beta chains sequenced from a single sample in a study of naive and memory T cell subsets. Overall study findings and caveats: Especially in CD8 cells, naive repertoires contained a few larger clonotypes, possibly CD45RA-re-expressing memory cells.

The beta constant-region primer was an equimolar mix of two oligonucleotides covering TRBC1 and TRBC2. Four rounds of PCR amplified the ligated cDNA using nested alpha and beta constant-region primers plus SP2. One entry per CDR3 protein, called by TCRdb with MiXCR from the UMI-ligation and nested PCR reads. This table has over 80,000 distinct CDR3 sequences, about 11% appearing once. Which antigens these TCRs recognize remains unknown. The sample comprised naive CD4+ T cells from blood. The source is a human donor in good health.

The rearrangement links TRBV5-1 to TRBJ2-3, with D possibly TRBD2 on 5 matching bases. V shed 3 bases and J shed 6 bases, with 20 bases lying between them. The CDR3 totals 16 residues. Germline CDR1 reads SGHRS; CDR2 reads YFSETQ. CDR3 sequence: CASSSGARAFSDTQYF. The CDR3 DNA reads as TGCGCCAGCAGCTCCGGCGCGAGGGCTTTCTCTGATACGCAGTATTTT.

In this sample, this clonotype turned up a few times. The V call is TRBV29-1, the J call TRBJ1-1; D not resolved. The length of the CDR3 is 12 residues. Deletions cut 5 bases from V and 3 bases from J, with 10 bases between. Germline V gene data show CDR1 as SQVTM and CDR2 as ANQGSEA. CDR3 amino acids: CSVLRAYTEAFF. The CDR3 DNA sequence: TGCAGCGTTTTAAGGGCTTACACTGAAGCTTTCTTT. The whole variable domain, remainder taken from reference TRBV29-1 and TRBJ1-1, is SAVISQKPSRDICQRGTSLTIQCQVDSQVTMMFWYRQQPGQSLTLIATANQGSEATYESGFVIDKFPISRPNLTFSTLTVSNMSPEDSSIYLCSVLRAYTEAFFGQGTRLTVV.

The chain combines TRBV5-1 with TRBJ2-1; a weak D match, TRBD2 (5 bases). CDR3 length: 17 residues. V lost 4 bases, J lost 0 bases, and 17 bases lay in between. From germline, CDR1 is SGHRS and CDR2 YFSETQ. The CDR3 is CASSPPGGGGSYNEQFF. CDR3 in DNA: TGCGCCAGCAGCCCCCCAGGAGGTGGAGGCTCCTACAATGAGCAGTTCTTC.

This clonotype was detected only a few times. The chain has TRBV29-1 and TRBJ2-7; possibly TRBD1 for D (6 bases). The germline V and J ends were trimmed by 5 bases and 2 bases, with 16 bases remaining between them. The germline V gene encodes CDR1 SQVTM and CDR2 ANQGSEA. This CDR3 has 14 amino acids. The CDR3 nucleotides are TGCAGCGTTTTAGGATCCGGGACACCCTACGAGCAGTACTTC. This sequence encodes CSVLGSGTPYEQYF.

This clonotype was counted a few times. The V and J genes are TRBV12-3 or TRBV12-4 and TRBJ2-7, with D possibly being TRBD1 (6 bases). This CDR3 has 15 amino acids. The V end was cut by 6 bases, the J end by 0 bases, with 15 bases between. CDR3 region: CASSSRWGRSYEQYF. As DNA, the CDR3 is TGTGCCAGCAGCTCTCGGTGGGGGCGCTCCTACGAGCAGTACTTC.

In its sample, this clonotype was seen many times. This chain links TRBV6-5 with TRBJ1-5; 9 bases line up with TRBD1. The CDR3 spans 13 residues. After removal of 6 bases from V and 5 bases from J, the junction contained 2 bases not matched to a gene. The germline V gene has CDR1 MNHEY and CDR2 SVGAGI. Here the CDR3 DNA reads TGTGCCAGCAGGAGGACAGGGGATCAGCCCCAGCATTTT. This sequence encodes CASRRTGDQPQHF.

This clonotype occurred a few times. The chain links TRBV18 to TRBJ2-1; no firm D call. The V gene lost 6 bases and the J gene lost 1 base, with 10 bases spanning the gap. This CDR3 contains 14 residues. From germline, CDR1 is KGHSH and CDR2 LQKENI. CDR3 loop: CASSSLASYNEQFF. CDR3 bases: TGTGCCAGCTCTTCGTTGGCATCCTACAATGAGCAGTTCTTC. The full variable domain, rest sourced from reference TRBV18 and TRBJ2-1, is NAGVMQNPRHLVRRRGQEARLRCSPMKGHSHVYWYRQLPEEGLKFMVYLQKENIIDESGMPKERFSAEFPKEGPSILRIQQVVRGDSAAYFCASSSLASYNEQFFGPGTRLTVL.

This clonotype was seen only a few times. This chain joins TRBV6-2 or TRBV6-3 and TRBJ2-7; 13 bases map to TRBD2. V was pared by 6 bases and J by 7 bases, with 9 bases of the junction left unmatched. The CDR3 is 15 residues long. The germline V gene encodes CDR1 MNHEY and CDR2 SVGEGT. The CDR3 nucleotides read TGTGCCAGCAGAACGACTAGCGGGAGGCCAGGGGAGCAGTACTTC. Its protein product is CASRTTSGRPGEQYF.

The CDR3 sequence: CASSTPGQGKPGELFF. Written as DNA, the CDR3 is TGTGCCAGCAGCACCCCCGGACAGGGGAAGCCCGGGGAGCTGTTTTTT. The gene calls are TRBV7-9 and TRBJ2-2; 9 nucleotides match TRBD1. CDR3 length: 16 residues. Trimming removed 5 bases from V and 6 bases from J; junction bases left unmatched: 10. CDR1 SEHNR and CDR2 FQNEAQ come from the germline V gene (reference sequence).

This clonotype appeared many times. The chain couples TRBV4-3 to TRBJ2-1; D is possibly TRBD2 (6 bases). There are 15 residues in the CDR3. Deletions cut 1 base from V and 4 bases from J, with 11 bases between. Germline V gene data show CDR1 as LGHNA and CDR2 as YSLEER. CDR3 loop: CASSQGLEPYNEQFF. In nucleotides, the CDR3 is TGCGCCAGCAGCCAAGGACTAGAGCCTTACAATGAGCAGTTCTTC.

In its sample, this clonotype was seen a few times. This chain connects TRBV12-3 or TRBV12-4 to TRBJ2-4; D is ambiguous. The ends were cut back, 3 bases at V and 0 bases at J, with 15 bases in the middle. The CDR3 is 17 residues long. CDR3 sequence reads: CASSFRRSTLAKNIQYF. CDR3 DNA sequence: TGTGCCAGCAGTTTCCGGCGGTCGACTCTAGCCAAAAACATTCAGTACTTC.

In this sample, this clonotype turned up a few times. This chain uses TRBV30 with TRBJ2-1, with no clear D. The CDR3 contains 20 residues. V dropped 4 bases and J dropped 6 bases, with 34 bases sitting between them. Germline V CDR1 and CDR2: GTSNPN, SVGIG (reference sequence). CDR3 protein: CAWTNQRTTNRRYPSNEQFF. The DNA for the CDR3 is TGTGCCTGGACAAACCAAAGGACGACGAACCGGCGGTATCCATCCAATGAGCAGTTCTTC.

This clonotype was seen more than once but under ten times. This chain uses TRBV12-3 or TRBV12-4 with TRBJ2-7; TRBD1 matches 9 bases. The CDR3 contains 15 residues. J lost 0 bases, V lost 5 bases, and 5 bases had no gene match. Written as DNA, the CDR3 is TGTGCCAGCAGTCTTGGGACAGGGAGCTCCTACGAGCAGTACTTC. Its translation is CASSLGTGSSYEQYF.

This clonotype was picked up a small number of times. The chain carries TRBV6-1 and TRBJ2-5; 8 nucleotides agree with TRBD2. Germline CDR1 reads MNHNS; CDR2 reads SASEGT. The ends lost 6 bases at V and 4 bases at J; junction bases unmatched: 10. This CDR3 comprises 15 residues. This chain's CDR3 is CASSAGTRYRETQYF. The CDR3 nucleotides are TGTGCCAGCAGCGCCGGGACTAGATACCGAGAGACCCAGTACTTC.

In DNA form, the CDR3 reads TGTGCCAGCAGCTTAGGGACAGGGGTAGGTCGGGGGGAAGCTTTCTTT. Translated: CASSLGTGVGRGEAFF. The gene calls are TRBV7-2 and TRBJ1-1; 9 nucleotides agree with TRBD1. Germline assignment: CDR1 SGHTA and CDR2 FQGNSA. The CDR3 spans 16 residues. V dropped 1 base and J dropped 8; count of bases not matched to a gene: 11. The variable domain in full, completed from reference TRBV7-2 and TRBJ1-1, reads GAGVSQSPSNKVTEKGKDVELRCDPISGHTALYWYRQSLGQGLEFLIYFQGNSAPDKSGLPSDRFSAERTGGSVSTLTIQRTQQEDSAVYLCASSLGTGVGRGEAFFGQGTRLTVV.

This clonotype was observed a handful of times. The chain employs TRBV5-1 and TRBJ2-3; D is unresolved. V lost 7 bases and J lost 6, with 12 bases in between. The CDR3 consists of 12 residues. CDR1 and CDR2 from the germline V gene are SGHRS and YFSETQ. The CDR3 DNA reads TGCGCCAGCGTGGGCCGCGAGGATACGCAGTATTTT. Translated, it gives CASVGREDTQYF.

This clonotype was picked up many times. The V call is TRBV29-1, the J call TRBJ2-5; D may match TRBD1 or TRBD2 (7 bases each). The germline CDR1 and CDR2 sequences are SQVTM and ANQGSEA. The CDR3 is made up of 14 amino acids. Deletions cut 4 bases from V and 1 base from J, with 13 bases between. DNA of the CDR3: TGCAGCGTTGGACAGGGAGGGGGCCAAGAGACCCAGTACTTC. Amino acid sequence: CSVGQGGGQETQYF.

This clonotype was seen at least ten times. The chain has TRBV20-1 and TRBJ2-5; D uncertain. The CDR3 loop spans 12 amino acids. Germline V gives CDR1 DFQATT, CDR2 SNEGSKA (reference sequence). Trimming removed 4 bases at V and 2 bases at J, with 8 bases between. CDR3 loop: CSAIARQETQYF. The CDR3 bases are TGCAGTGCTATTGCCCGTCAAGAGACCCAGTACTTC.

This clonotype was recorded at least ten times. V gene TRBV7-9 combines with J gene TRBJ2-3, with D perhaps TRBD2 (6 bases). V was clipped by 5 bases and J by 4 bases, with 16 bases between them. CDR1 is SEHNR and CDR2 is FQNEAQ in the germline V gene (reference sequence). The CDR3 length is 15 residues. CDR3 region: CASSPSGVNADTQYF. CDR3 coding DNA: TGTGCCAGCAGCCCCTCGGGGGTGAATGCAGATACGCAGTATTTT.

This clonotype appeared many times. This chain links TRBV29-1 with TRBJ2-7; D is unclear. The CDR3 runs to 12 residues. Germline V gene data show CDR1 as SQVTM and CDR2 as ANQGSEA. The ends were cut back, 7 bases at V and 3 bases at J, with 13 bases in the middle. CDR3 sequence: CSAQAPNYEQYF. The DNA for the CDR3 is TGCAGCGCGCAGGCGCCGAACTACGAGCAGTACTTC.